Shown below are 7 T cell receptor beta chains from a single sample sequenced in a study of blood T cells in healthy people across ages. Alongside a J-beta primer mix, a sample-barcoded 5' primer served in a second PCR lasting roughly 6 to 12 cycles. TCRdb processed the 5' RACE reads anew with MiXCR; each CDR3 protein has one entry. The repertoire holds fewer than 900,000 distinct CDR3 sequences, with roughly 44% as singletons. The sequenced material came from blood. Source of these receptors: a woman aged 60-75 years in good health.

CDR3: CASRRHPQRRILYGYTF. DNA for the CDR3: TGTGCCAGCAGAAGACATCCCCAGAGGAGAATTCTCTATGGCTACACCTTC. This sequence joins TRBV21-1 and TRBJ1-2. TRBV21-1 is a listed pseudogene. This CDR3 region has 17 residues.

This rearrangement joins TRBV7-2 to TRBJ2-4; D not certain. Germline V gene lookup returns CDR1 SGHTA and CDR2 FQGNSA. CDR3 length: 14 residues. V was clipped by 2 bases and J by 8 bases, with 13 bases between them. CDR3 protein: CASSLPETGDIQYF. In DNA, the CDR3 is TGTGCCAGCAGCTTACCGGAGACTGGAGACATTCAGTACTTC.

The CDR3 DNA is TGTGCCAGCAGTGAATTAAGCTCCTATAATTCACCCCTCCACTTT. It specifies CASSELSSYNSPLHF. V and J are TRBV25-1 and TRBJ1-6; D remains unclear. V lost 1 base and J lost 0, with 4 bases in between. The CDR3 has 15 residues. Germline CDR1 MGHDK, CDR2 SYGVNS.

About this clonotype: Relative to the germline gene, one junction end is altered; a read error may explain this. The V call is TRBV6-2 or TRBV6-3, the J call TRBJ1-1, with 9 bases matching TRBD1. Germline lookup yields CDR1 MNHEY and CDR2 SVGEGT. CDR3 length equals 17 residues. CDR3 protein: CASNYGGGGQGTTEAFF. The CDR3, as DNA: TGTGCCAGCAATTACGGGGGGGGAGGACAGGGGACCACTGAAGCTTTCTTT.

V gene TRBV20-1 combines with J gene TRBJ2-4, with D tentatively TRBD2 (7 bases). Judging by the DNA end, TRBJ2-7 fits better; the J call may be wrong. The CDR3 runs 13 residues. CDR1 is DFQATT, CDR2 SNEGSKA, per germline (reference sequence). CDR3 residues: CSAGGGRRYEQYF. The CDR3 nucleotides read TGCAGTGCTGGGGGGGGCAGGAGGTACGAGCAGTACTTC.

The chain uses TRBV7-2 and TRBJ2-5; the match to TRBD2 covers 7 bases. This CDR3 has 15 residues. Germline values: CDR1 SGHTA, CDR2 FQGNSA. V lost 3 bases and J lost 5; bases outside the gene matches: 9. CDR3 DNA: TGTGCCAGCAGCTTTAGGGCGGGAGAAACGGAGACCCAGTACTTC. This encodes CASSFRAGETETQYF.

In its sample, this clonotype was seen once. For the CDR3, the DNA is TGTGCCAGCAGCCAAGAGGGGGTTGGGGCCGCTGCCAAAAACATTCAGTACTTC. Protein: CASSQEGVGAAAKNIQYF. This chain joins TRBV4-2 and TRBJ2-4; D is possibly TRBD1 or TRBD2 (5 bases each). The CDR3 covers 18 residues. V shed 0 bases and J shed 1 base, with 16 bases lying between them. Germline-derived CDR1 and CDR2 are LGHNA and YNFKEQ.